This T cell receptor beta chain was sequenced during a study of cytomegalovirus exposure and HLA in healthy donors. Study details: An early release of data contained 80 million to 85 million unique TCRs, which came from HLA-typed donors.

Study results and caveats: In most subjects, TCR beta sequences reportedly gave accurate predictions of HLA-A and HLA-B alleles. A missense DCLRE1C variant was associated with V- and J-gene trimming of TCR beta chains in a later analysis, and an independent cohort replicated the association. Among immune exposure information, only CMV serostatus was available.

About this clone itself: The antigen is not known.

Germline CDR1 and CDR2: SEHNR and FQNEAQ (reference sequence). V was clipped by 7 bases and J by 8 bases, with 14 bases between them. There are 12 residues in the CDR3. 60 Vbeta and 13 Jbeta primers were used in PCR. TCRdb's table, derived via immunoSEQ multiplex PCR, lists solely in-frame clones and lacks some. The sample carries under 95,000 clones, roughly 80% recorded once. Material: PBMCs. This TCR was sampled from a woman aged 40 to 50 in good health and CMV-seropositive. V and J are TRBV7-9 and TRBJ1-2, with TRBD1 as a possible D gene (5 bases). CDR3 bases: TGTGCCAGCATCGTCCAGGGTCCGGGCTACACCTTC. Its protein is CASIVQGPGYTF.